This TCR beta chain was identified in a study of cytomegalovirus exposure and HLA in healthy donors. The study, taken as a whole, reports: Rarity marked most TCR sequences, yet some public TCRs occurred in many donors. Researchers counted about 150 TCR beta chains as cytomegalovirus-associated.

Data came from immunoSEQ multiplex PCR; TCRdb stores just in-frame clones and leaves some out. Of tens of thousands of clones listed, less than 96% were seen once; the top ten hold 0.9% to 1.5%. Trimming removed 6 bases from V and 0 bases from J, with 6 bases in between. The CDR3 contains 13 residues. Germline-derived CDR1 and CDR2 are KGHSH and LQKENI. With respect to this clone: The antigen is not known.

The sequencing input was PBMCs. The chain has TRBV18 and TRBJ1-5; the D is unclear. This sequence was found in a woman younger than 35 in good health and CMV-seronegative. The CDR3: CASSAGSNQPQHF. The DNA for the CDR3 is TGTGCCAGCTCGGCGGGTAGCAATCAGCCCCAGCATTTT.